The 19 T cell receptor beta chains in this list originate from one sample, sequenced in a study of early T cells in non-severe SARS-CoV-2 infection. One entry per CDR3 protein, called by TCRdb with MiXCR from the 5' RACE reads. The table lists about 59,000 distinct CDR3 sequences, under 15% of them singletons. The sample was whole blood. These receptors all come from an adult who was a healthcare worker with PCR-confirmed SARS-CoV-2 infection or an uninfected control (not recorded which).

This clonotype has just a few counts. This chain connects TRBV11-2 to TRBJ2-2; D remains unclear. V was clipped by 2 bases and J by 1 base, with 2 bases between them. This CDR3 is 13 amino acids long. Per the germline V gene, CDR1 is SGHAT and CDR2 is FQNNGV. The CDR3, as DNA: TGTGCCAGCAGCTTACGGAACACCGGGGAGCTGTTTTTT. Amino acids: CASSLRNTGELFF.

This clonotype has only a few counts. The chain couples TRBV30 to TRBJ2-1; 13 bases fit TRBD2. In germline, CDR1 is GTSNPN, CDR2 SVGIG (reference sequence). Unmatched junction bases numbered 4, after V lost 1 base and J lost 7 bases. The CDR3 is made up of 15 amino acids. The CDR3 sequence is CAWSGPGLAGNEQFF. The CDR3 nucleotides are TGTGCCTGGAGTGGTCCGGGACTAGCGGGGAATGAGCAGTTCTTC.

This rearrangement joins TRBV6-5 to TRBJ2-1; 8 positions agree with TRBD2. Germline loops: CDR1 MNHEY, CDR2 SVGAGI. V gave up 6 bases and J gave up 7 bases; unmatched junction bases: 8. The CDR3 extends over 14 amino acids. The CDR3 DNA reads TGTGCCAGCAGATTATCCGGGGGGGCGAATGAGCAGTTCTTC. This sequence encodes CASRLSGGANEQFF.

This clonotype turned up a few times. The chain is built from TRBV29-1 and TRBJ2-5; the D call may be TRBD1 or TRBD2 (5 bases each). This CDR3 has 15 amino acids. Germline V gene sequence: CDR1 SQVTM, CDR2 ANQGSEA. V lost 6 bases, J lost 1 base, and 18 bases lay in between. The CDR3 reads CSVGLSADSQETQYF. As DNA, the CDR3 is TGCAGCGTCGGACTCTCGGCCGACAGCCAAGAGACCCAGTACTTC.

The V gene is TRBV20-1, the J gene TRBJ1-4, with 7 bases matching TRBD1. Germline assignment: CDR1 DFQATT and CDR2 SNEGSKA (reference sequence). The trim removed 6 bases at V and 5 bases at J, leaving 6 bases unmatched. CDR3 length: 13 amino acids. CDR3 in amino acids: CSARDRENEKLFF. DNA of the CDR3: TGCAGTGCCCGGGACAGAGAGAATGAAAAACTGTTTTTT.

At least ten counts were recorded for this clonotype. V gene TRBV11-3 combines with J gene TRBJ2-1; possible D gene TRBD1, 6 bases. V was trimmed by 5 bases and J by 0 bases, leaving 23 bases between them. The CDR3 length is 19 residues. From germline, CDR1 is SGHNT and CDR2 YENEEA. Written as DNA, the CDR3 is TGTGCCAGCAGCCCAAATAGCGACAGGACACTTAGCTCCTACAATGAGCAGTTCTTC. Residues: CASSPNSDRTLSSYNEQFF.

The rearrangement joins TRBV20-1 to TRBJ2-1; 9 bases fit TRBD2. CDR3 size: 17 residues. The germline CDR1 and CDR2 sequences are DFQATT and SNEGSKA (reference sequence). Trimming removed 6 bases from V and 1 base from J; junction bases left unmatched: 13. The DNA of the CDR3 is TGCAGTGCCACACCACCGCGAGCGGGGGGTTCCTACAATGAGCAGTTCTTC. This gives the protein CSATPPRAGGSYNEQFF.

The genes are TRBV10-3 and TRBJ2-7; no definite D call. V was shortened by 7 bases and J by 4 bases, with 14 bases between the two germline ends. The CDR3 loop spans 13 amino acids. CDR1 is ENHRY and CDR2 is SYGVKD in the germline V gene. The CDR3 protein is CAITPDGPYEQYF. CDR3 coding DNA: TGTGCCATCACTCCGGACGGACCGTACGAGCAGTACTTC.

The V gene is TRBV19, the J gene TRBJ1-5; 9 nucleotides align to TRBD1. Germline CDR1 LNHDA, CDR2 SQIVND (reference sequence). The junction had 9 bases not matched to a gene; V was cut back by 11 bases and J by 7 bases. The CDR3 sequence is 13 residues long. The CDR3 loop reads CAAPGTGSQPQHF. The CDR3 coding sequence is TGTGCCGCTCCCGGGACAGGGTCCCAGCCCCAGCATTTT.

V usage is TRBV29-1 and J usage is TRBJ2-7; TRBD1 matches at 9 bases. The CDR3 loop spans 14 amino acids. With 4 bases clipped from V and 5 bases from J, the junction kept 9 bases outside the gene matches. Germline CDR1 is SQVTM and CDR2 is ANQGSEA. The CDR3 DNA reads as TGCAGCGTTGTCTCCCGGGACAGGGTACACGAGCAGTACTTC. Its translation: CSVVSRDRVHEQYF.

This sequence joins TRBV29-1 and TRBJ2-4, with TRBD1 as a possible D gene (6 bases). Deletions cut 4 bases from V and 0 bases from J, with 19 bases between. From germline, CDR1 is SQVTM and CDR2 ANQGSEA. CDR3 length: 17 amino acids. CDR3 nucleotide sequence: TGCAGCGTTGGGGATTCAGACAGGTTTCGAGCCAAAAACATTCAGTACTTC. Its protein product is CSVGDSDRFRAKNIQYF.

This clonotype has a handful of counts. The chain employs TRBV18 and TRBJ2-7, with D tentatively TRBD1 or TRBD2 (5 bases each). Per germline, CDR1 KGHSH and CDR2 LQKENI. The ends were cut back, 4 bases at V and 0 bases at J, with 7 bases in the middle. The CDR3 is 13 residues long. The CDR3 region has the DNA TGTGCCAGCTCACGGGACGACTCCTACGAGCAGTACTTC. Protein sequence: CASSRDDSYEQYF.

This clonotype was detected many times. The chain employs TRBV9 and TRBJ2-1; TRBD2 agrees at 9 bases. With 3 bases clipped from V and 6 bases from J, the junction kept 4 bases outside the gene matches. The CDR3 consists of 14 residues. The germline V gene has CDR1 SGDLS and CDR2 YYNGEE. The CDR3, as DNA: TGTGCCAGCAGCGGCGGGGGGGCTTTCAATGAGCAGTTCTTC. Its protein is CASSGGGAFNEQFF. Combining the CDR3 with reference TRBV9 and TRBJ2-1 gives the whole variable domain DSGVTQTPKHLITATGQRVTLRCSPRSGDLSVYWYQQSLDQGLQFLIQYYNGEERAKGNILERFSAQQFPDLHSELNLSSLELGDSALYFCASSGGGAFNEQFFGPGTRLTVL.

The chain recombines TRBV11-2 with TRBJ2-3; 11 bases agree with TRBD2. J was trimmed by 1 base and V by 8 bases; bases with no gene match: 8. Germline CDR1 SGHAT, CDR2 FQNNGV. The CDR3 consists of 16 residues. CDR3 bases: TGTGCCAGCCGGCTTAGCGGGGGGGCGGGCACAGATACGCAGTATTTT. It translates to CASRLSGGAGTDTQYF.

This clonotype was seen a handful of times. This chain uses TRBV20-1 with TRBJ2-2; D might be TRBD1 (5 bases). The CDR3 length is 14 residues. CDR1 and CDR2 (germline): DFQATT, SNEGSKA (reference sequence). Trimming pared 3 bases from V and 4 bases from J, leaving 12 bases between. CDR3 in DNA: TGCAGTGCTAGGAGTGACAGACCCACCGGGGAGCTGTTTTTT. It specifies CSARSDRPTGELFF.

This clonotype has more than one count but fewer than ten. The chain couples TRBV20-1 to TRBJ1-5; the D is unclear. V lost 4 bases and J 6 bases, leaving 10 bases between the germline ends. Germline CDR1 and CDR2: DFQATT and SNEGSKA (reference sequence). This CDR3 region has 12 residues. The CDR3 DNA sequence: TGCAGTGCTACATCGGCGGGTCAGCCCCAGCATTTT. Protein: CSATSAGQPQHF.

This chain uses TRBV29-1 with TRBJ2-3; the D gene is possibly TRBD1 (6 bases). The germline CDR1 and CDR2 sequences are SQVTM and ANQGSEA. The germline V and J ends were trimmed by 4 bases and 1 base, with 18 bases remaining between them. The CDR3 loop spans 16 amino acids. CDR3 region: CSVARSRGSGTDTQYF. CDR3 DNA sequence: TGCAGCGTTGCCCGATCCAGGGGCAGTGGCACAGATACGCAGTATTTT.

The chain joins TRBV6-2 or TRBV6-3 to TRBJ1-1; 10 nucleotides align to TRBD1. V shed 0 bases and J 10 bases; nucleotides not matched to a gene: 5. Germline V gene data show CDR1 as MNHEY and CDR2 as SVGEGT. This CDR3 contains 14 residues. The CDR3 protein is CASSYSSTGGVAFF. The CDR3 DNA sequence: TGTGCCAGCAGTTACTCGTCGACAGGGGGCGTAGCTTTCTTT.

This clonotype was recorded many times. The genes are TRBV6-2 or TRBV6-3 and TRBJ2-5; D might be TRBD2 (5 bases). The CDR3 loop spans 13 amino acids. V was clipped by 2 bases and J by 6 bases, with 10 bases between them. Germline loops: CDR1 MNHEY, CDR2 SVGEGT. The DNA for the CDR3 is TGTGCCAGCAGTTACACAGACGGGAAGACCCAGTACTTC. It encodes CASSYTDGKTQYF.